These 11 T cell receptor beta chains originate from one sample sequenced in a study of shared clonotypes between healthy human individuals. Data came from immunoSEQ multiplex PCR; TCRdb stores just in-frame clones and leaves some out. The table has some 500,000 clones, 90% to 96% seen once. The sample was naive CD4+ T cells sorted from blood. The subset was: CD45RA+ positively selected. These receptors were taken from a woman aged 30 to 39 in good health.

A single count supports this clone. The CDR3 DNA follows: TGTGCCAGCAGTGGAACGACTAGGGAAAAACTGTTTTTT. Residues: CASSGTTREKLFF. The rearrangement uses TRBV6-5 and TRBJ1-4, with D uncertain. This CDR3 is 13 amino acids long. Trimming removed 5 bases at V and 8 bases at J, with 12 bases between. Germline CDR1 is MNHEY and CDR2 is SVGAGI.

With regard to this clone: Distinct nucleotide sequences in the sample also encode this CDR3. The chain carries TRBV18 and TRBJ2-5; D not certain. Germline CDR1 reads KGHSH; CDR2 reads LQKENI. V was clipped by 1 base and J by 5 bases, with 8 bases between them. CDR3 length equals 13 residues. CDR3 amino acids: CASSPQGGETQYF. As DNA, the CDR3 is TGTGCCAGCTCACCACAGGGTGGGGAGACCCAGTACTTC.

The V and J genes are TRBV6-5 and TRBJ1-3; D is unresolved. This CDR3 spans 16 amino acids. Between the trimmed V and J ends, which lost 0 bases and 0 bases, there was a span of 9 bases. Per the germline V gene, CDR1 is MNHEY and CDR2 is SVGAGI. As DNA, the CDR3 is TGTGCCAGCAGTTACTCAGGCCCCCGCTCTGGAAACACCATATATTTT. It translates to CASSYSGPRSGNTIYF.

Remarks on this clone: This sample includes further DNA sequences coding for the same CDR3. J is TRBJ1-4 and V is TRBV28; D is uncertain. This CDR3 region has 11 residues. Germline CDR1 is MDHEN and CDR2 is SYDVKM. V dropped 3 bases and J dropped 8 bases, with 4 bases sitting between them. The chain's CDR3 is CASSLVEKLFF. The DNA of the CDR3 is TGTGCCAGCAGTTTGGTCGAAAAACTGTTTTTT.

The J gene is TRBJ1-1, the V gene TRBV5-1; D may be TRBD1 (5 bases). Per germline, CDR1 SGHRS and CDR2 YFSETQ. The CDR3 covers 14 residues. The V and J ends lost 2 bases and 4 bases respectively, with 12 bases between them. CDR3 sequence: CASSLSGAGTEAFF. The CDR3 nucleotides are TGCGCCAGCAGCTTAAGCGGGGCCGGCACTGAAGCTTTCTTT.

The chain joins TRBV4-1 to TRBJ1-4; 7 bases match TRBD1. This CDR3 region has 18 residues. The germline V gene encodes CDR1 MGHRA and CDR2 YSYEKL. The J segment lost 0 bases and the V segment lost 4 bases, leaving 11 bases of the junction unmatched. The CDR3 reads CASSPGTVGLATNEKLFF. CDR3 DNA: TGCGCCAGCAGCCCGGGGACAGTGGGATTGGCAACTAATGAAAAACTGTTTTTT.

The chain is built from TRBV29-1 and TRBJ2-2; D might be TRBD1 (6 bases). The CDR3 length is 14 residues. CDR1 SQVTM and CDR2 ANQGSEA come from the germline V gene. Trimming took 4 bases from V and 0 from J, leaving 9 bases between them. In DNA form, the CDR3 reads TGCAGCGTTGCCGACAGGACGAACACCGGGGAGCTGTTTTTT. This codes for CSVADRTNTGELFF.

The V and J genes are TRBV29-1 and TRBJ1-2, with TRBD1 matching 7 bases. The J segment lost 3 bases and the V segment lost 7 bases, leaving 8 bases of the junction unmatched. The CDR3 loop spans 13 amino acids. From germline, CDR1 is SQVTM and CDR2 ANQGSEA. The CDR3 is CSGGGQVDYGYTF. The DNA for the CDR3 is TGCAGCGGCGGAGGACAGGTCGACTATGGCTACACCTTC.

This rearrangement joins TRBV6-6 to TRBJ1-5; TRBD1 agrees at 7 bases. The CDR3 covers 15 residues. Unmatched junction bases numbered 11, after V lost 6 bases and J lost 6 bases. CDR1 MNHNY and CDR2 SVGAGI come from the germline V gene (reference sequence). The DNA of the CDR3 is TGTGCCAGCAGGGAAGACAGGGATATGGGTCAGCCCCAGCATTTT. This codes for CASREDRDMGQPQHF.

This chain links TRBV28 with TRBJ2-6; D is uncertain. Trimming shortened V by 8 bases and J by 3 bases, and 11 bases separated the two germline ends. This CDR3 has 14 amino acids. Per germline, CDR1 MDHEN and CDR2 SYDVKM. The CDR3 region is CASLSLHGANVLTF. The CDR3 region has the DNA TGTGCCAGCCTAAGTTTACATGGGGCCAACGTCCTGACTTTC.

This clone was detected a few times. This chain joins TRBV4-2 and TRBJ1-2, with 7 bases fitting TRBD1. The CDR3 runs 13 residues. J was trimmed by 3 bases and V by 4 bases; bases with no gene match: 2. CDR1 LGHNA and CDR2 YNFKEQ come from the germline V gene. The CDR3 bases are TGTGCCAGCAGCCGAGGACAGGACTATGGCTACACCTTC. Its protein is CASSRGQDYGYTF.